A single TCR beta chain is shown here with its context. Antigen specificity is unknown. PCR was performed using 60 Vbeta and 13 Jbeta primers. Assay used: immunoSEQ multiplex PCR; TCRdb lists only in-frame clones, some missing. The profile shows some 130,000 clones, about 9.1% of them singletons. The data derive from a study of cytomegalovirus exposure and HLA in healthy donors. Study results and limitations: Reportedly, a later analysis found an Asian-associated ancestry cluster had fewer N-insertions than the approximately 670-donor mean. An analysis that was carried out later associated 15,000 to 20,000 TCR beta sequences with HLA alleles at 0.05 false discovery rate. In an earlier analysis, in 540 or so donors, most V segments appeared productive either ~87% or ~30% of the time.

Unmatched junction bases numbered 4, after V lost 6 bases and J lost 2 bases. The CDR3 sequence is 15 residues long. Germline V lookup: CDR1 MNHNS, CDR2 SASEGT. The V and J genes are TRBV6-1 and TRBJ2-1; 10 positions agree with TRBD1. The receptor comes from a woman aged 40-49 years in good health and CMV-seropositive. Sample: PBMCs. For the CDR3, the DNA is TGTGCCAGCAGCGCCGGGACAGGGGCCTACAATGAGCAGTTCTTC. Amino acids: CASSAGTGAYNEQFF.